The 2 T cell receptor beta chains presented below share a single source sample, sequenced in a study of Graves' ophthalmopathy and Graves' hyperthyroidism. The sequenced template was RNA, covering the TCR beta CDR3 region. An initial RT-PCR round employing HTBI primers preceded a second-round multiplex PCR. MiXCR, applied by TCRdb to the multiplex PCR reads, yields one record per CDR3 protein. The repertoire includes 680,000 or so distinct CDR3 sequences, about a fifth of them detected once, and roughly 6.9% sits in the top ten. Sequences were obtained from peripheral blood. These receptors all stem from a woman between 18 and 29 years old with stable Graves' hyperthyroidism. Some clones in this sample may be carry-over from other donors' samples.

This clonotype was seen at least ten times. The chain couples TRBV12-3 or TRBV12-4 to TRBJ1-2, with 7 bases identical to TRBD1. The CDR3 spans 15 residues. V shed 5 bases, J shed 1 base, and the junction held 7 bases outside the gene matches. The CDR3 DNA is TGTGCCAGCAGTACCCGACAGGGAGTTAACTATGGCTACACCTTC. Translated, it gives CASSTRQGVNYGYTF.

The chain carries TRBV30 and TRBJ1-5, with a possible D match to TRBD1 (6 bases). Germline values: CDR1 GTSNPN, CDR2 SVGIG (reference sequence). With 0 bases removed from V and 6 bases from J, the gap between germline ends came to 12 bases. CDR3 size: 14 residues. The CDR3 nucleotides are TGTGCCTGGAGTGTACGAGGGGGGGGTCAGCCCCAGCATTTT. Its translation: CAWSVRGGGQPQHF.